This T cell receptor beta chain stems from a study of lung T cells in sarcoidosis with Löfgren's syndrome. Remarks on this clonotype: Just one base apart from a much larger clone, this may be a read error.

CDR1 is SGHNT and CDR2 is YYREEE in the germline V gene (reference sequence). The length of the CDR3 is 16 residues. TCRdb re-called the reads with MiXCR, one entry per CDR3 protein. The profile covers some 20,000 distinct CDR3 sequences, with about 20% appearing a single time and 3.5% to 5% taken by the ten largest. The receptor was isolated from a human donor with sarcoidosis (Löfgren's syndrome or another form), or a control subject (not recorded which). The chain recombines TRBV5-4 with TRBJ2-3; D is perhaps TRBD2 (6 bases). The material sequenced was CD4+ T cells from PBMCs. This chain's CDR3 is CASSLGNAGSTDAQYF. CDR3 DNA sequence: TGTGCCAGCAGCCTGGGGAATGCGGGAAGCACAGATGCGCAGTATTTT.